This T cell receptor (beta chain) was recorded in a study of regulatory T cells in long-lasting Graves disease. At the level of the study: Patients with persistent Graves' disease had over 5 years of antithyroid drugs and persistent TSH receptor antibodies.

HTBI primers from iRepertoire and Arm-PCR of CDR3 regions yielded the TCR beta libraries. TCRdb re-derived calls from the multiplex PCR reads in MiXCR, one entry per CDR3 protein. The table lists about 420,000 distinct CDR3 sequences, 20% to 30% of them singletons. Time point meaning: persistent/refractory GD, antithyroid drugs over 5 years with positive TRAb. RNA from PBMCs was the source of the TCR library. V shed 5 bases and J shed 7 bases, with 20 bases lying between them. This CDR3 has 15 amino acids. Germline-derived CDR1 and CDR2 are MDHEN and SYDVKM. Study observations and caveats: Peripheral blood alone, not thyroid tissue, underwent study.

This clonotype has at least ten counts. Its antigen is unknown. V usage is TRBV28 and J usage is TRBJ1-2, with D possibly being TRBD1 (6 bases). Sample: peripheral blood mononuclear cells (PBMCs), taken when the disease was refractory, from a patient treated with antithyroid drugs. The TCR originated in a female donor with Graves disease. As DNA, the CDR3 is TGTGCCAGCAGTGGAGGCCAGGGGCGGTCTCGTGGCTACACCTTC. Its translation: CASSGGQGRSRGYTF.